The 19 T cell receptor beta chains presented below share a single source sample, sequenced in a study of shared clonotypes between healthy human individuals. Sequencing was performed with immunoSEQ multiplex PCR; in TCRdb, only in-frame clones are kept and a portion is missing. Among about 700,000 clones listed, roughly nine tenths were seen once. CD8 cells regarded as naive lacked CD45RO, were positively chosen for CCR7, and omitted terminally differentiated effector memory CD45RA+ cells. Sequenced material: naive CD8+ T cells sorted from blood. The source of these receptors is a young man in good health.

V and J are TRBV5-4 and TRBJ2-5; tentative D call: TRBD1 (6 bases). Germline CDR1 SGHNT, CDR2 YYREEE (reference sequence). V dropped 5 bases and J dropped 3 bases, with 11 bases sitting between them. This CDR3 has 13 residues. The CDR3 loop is CASSINREETQYF. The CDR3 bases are TGTGCCAGCAGTATTAACAGGGAAGAGACCCAGTACTTC.

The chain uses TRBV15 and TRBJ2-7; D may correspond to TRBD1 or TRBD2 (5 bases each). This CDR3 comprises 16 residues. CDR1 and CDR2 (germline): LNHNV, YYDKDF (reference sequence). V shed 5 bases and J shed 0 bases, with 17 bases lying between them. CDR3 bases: TGTGCCACCAGCCCTAGAGGGGCAGGGAGCTCCTACGAGCAGTACTTC. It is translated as CATSPRGAGSSYEQYF.

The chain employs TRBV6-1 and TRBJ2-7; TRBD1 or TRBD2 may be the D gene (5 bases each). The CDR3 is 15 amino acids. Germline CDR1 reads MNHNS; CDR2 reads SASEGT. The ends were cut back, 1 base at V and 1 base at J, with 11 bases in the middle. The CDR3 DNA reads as TGTGCCAGCAGTGAAGTAGGGACGGAATCCTACGAGCAGTACTTC. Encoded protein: CASSEVGTESYEQYF.

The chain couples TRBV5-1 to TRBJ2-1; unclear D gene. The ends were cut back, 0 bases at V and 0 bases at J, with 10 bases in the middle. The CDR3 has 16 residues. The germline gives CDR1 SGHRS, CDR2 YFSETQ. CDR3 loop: CASSLEASSSYNEQFF. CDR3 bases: TGCGCCAGCAGCTTGGAGGCTTCGAGCTCCTACAATGAGCAGTTCTTC.

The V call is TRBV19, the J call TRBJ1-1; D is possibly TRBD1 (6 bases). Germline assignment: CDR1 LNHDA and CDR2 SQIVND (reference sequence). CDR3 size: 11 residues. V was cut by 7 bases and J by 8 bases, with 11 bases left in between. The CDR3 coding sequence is TGTGCCAGTAACGCAGGGGCCGAAGCTTTCTTT. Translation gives CASNAGAEAFF.

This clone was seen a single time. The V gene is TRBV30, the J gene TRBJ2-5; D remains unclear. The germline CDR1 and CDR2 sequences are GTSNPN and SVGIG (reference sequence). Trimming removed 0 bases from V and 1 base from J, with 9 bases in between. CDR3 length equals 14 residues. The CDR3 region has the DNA TGTGCCTGGAGTGTAGAGGCCCTCCAAGAGACCCAGTACTTC. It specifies CAWSVEALQETQYF.

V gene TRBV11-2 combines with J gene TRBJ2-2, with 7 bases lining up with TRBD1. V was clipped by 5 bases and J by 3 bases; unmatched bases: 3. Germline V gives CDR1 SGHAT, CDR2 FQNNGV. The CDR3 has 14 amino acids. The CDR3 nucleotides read TGTGCCAGCAGCACGGGACAGTACACCGGGGAGCTGTTTTTT. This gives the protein CASSTGQYTGELFF. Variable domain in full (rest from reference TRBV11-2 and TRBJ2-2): EAGVAQSPRYKIIEKRQSVAFWCNPISGHATLYWYQQILGQGPKLLIQFQNNGVVDDSQLPKDRFSAERLKGVDSTLKIQPAKLEDSAVYLCASSTGQYTGELFFGEGSRLTVL.

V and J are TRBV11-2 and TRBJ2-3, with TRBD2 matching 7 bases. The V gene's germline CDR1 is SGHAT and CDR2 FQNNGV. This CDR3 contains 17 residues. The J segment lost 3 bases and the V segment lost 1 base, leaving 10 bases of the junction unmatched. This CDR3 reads CASSLGRTGRLTDTQYF. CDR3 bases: TGTGCCAGCAGCTTAGGTCGCACCGGGAGGTTGACAGATACGCAGTATTTT.

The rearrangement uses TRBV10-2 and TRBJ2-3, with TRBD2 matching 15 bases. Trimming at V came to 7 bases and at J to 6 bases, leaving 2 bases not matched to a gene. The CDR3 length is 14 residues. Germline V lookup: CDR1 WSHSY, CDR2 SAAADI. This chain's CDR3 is CASNGLAGGDTQYF. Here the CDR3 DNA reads TGCGCCAGCAACGGACTAGCGGGAGGGGATACGCAGTATTTT.

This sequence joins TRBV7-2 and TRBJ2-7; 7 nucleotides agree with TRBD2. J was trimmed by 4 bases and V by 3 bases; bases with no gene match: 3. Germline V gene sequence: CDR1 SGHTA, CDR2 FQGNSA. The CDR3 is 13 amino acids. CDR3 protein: CASSFGRIYEQYF. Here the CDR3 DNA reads TGTGCCAGCAGCTTCGGGAGGATTTACGAGCAGTACTTC.

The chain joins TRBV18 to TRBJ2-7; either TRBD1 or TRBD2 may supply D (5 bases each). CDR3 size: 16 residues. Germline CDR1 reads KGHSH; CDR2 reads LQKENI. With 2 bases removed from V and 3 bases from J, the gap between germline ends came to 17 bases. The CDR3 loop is CASSPGARDQIYEQYF. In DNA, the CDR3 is TGTGCCAGCTCACCAGGGGCCAGGGACCAAATCTACGAGCAGTACTTC.

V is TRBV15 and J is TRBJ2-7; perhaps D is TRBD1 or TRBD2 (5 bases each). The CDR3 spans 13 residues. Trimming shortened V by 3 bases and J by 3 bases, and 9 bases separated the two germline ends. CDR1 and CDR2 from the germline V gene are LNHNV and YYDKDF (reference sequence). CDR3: CATSSGANYEQYF. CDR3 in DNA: TGTGCCACCAGCAGCGGGGCCAACTACGAGCAGTACTTC.

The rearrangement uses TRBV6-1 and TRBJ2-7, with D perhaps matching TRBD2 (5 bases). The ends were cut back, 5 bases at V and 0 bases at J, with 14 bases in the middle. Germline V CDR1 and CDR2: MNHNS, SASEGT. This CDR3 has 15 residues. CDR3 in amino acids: CASSWVSGSSYEQYF. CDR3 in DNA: TGTGCCAGCAGTTGGGTCTCGGGGAGCTCCTACGAGCAGTACTTC.

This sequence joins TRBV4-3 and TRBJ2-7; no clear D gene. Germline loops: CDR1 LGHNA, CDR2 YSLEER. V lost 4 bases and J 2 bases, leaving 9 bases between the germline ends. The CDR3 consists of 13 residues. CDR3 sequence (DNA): TGCGCCAGCAGCCCGTCAGGTACCTACGAGCAGTACTTC. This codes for CASSPSGTYEQYF.

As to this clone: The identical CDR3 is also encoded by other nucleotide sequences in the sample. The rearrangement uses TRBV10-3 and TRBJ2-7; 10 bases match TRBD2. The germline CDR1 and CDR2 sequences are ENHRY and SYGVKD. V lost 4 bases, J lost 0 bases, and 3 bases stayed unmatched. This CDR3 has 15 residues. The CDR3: CAISGTSGNSYEQYF. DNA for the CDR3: TGTGCCATCAGTGGTACTAGCGGGAACTCCTACGAGCAGTACTTC.

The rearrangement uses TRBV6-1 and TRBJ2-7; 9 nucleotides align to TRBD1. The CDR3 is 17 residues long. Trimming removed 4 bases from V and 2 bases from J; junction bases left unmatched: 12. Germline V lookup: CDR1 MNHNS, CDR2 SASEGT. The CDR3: CASSATSGTGPPYEQYF. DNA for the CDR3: TGTGCCAGCAGTGCCACTTCGGGGACAGGGCCCCCCTACGAGCAGTACTTC.

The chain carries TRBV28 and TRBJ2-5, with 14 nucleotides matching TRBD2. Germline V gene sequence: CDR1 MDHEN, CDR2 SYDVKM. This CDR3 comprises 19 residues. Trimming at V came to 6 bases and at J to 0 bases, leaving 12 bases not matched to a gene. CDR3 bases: TGTGCCAGCAGCTTGGGACTAGCGGGAGTACGAGGGGACCAAGAGACCCAGTACTTC. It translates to CASSLGLAGVRGDQETQYF.

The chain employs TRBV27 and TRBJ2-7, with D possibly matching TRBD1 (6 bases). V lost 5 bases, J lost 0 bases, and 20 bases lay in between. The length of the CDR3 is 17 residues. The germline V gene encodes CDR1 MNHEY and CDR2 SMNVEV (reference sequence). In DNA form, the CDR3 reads TGTGCCAGCAGTCCCCCGCGACAGGTGAGAAGCTCCTACGAGCAGTACTTC. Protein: CASSPPRQVRSSYEQYF.

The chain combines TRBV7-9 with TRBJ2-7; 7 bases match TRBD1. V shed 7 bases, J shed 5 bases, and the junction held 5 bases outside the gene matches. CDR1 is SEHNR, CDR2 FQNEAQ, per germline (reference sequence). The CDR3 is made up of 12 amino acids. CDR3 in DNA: TGTGCCAGCACCTCCGGGACAGACGAGCAGTACTTC. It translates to CASTSGTDEQYF.